This TCR beta chain comes out of a study of CXCR4 blockade with PD-1 therapy in pancreatic cancer. Study results and caveats: Without paired alpha-beta data, shared specificity of dominant clones is unconfirmed. Clone frequency correlated with its number of distinct nucleotide rearrangements.

The CDR3 totals 19 residues. Trimming shortened V by 2 bases and J by 2 bases, and 23 bases separated the two germline ends. Germline V CDR1 and CDR2: MNHGY, SAAAGT. Sequencing used immunoSEQ multiplex PCR; TCRdb keeps in-frame clones, though not all of them. This repertoire shows over 2,500 clones, about half found once; its top ten account for approximately 6%. Points on this clone: What it binds is unknown.

The clonotype originates from a human donor with pancreatic ductal adenocarcinoma. This chain joins TRBV6-8 and TRBJ2-3, with D perhaps TRBD2 (6 bases). The specimen sequenced was tumor tissue. The CDR3 region has the DNA TGTGCCAGCAGTTACATTCTTCTTCTAGCGTCTGGAAACACAGATACGCAGTATTTT. Its protein product is CASSYILLLASGNTDTQYF.